The clone carrying this TCR beta chain was counted only a few times. Its antigen is not known. Losses at the gene ends were 0 bases for V and 4 bases for J; bases not matched to a gene: 10. Germline V gene data show CDR1 as SGHTA and CDR2 as FQGNSA. The CDR3 is 18 amino acids. This specimen comes from a study of T-cell reconstitution after alpha-beta-depleted transplantation in children. Construction of the TCRbeta library involved unique molecular identifiers. TCRdb reanalysed the PCR reads using MiXCR and keeps one entry per CDR3 protein. The sample consists of about 980,000 distinct CDR3 sequences, 25% to 35% of them appearing once. Overall study findings and caveats: In patients about two months after transplant, alpha-beta T cells reportedly arose from several hundred expanded graft clones. At day 60, the high TCRbeta diversity found in some patients originated from recipient T cells and thymic progenitors that had survived. Fresh T-cell production supplied most of the T-cell counts and diversity seen one year after transplant.

The receptor comes from a boy younger than two who had a stem cell transplant for SCID, so the T cells may come from the graft donor. The V and J genes are TRBV7-2 and TRBJ2-3; 10 nucleotides align to TRBD2. Material: PBMCs, mostly from graft donor cells, obtained 360 days after TCRalphabeta/CD19-depleted stem cell transplant. CDR3 nucleotide sequence: TGTGCCAGCAGCTTAGCCCTGGGGAGCGGGGGGGCCCCAGATACGCAGTATTTT. Its protein is CASSLALGSGGAPDTQYF. The full variable domain, completed using reference TRBV7-2 and TRBJ2-3, is GAGVSQSPSNKVTEKGKDVELRCDPISGHTALYWYRQSLGQGLEFLIYFQGNSAPDKSGLPSDRFSAERTGGSVSTLTIQRTQQEDSAVYLCASSLALGSGGAPDTQYFGPGTRLTVL.